This TCR beta chain is from a study of shared clonotypes between healthy human individuals. Turning to this clone: Its antigen is unidentified.

V was trimmed by 4 bases and J by 4 bases, leaving 21 bases between them. Germline V gives CDR1 SGDLS, CDR2 YYNGEE. CDR3 length: 16 residues. The data were produced by immunoSEQ multiplex PCR, yet TCRdb's version contains in-frame clones alone and is incomplete. The sample records 560,000 or so clones, about 95% being singletons. Study observations and caveats: Naive subsets, compared against memory subsets, generally had larger estimated richness values. Clonotype sharing across a few donors was observed for 4.5% to 6.5% of naive CD4 clonotypes.

CD45RO-negative, CCR7-positively selected cells formed the naive CD8 fraction, excluding terminally differentiated effector memory CD45RA+ cells. The clonotype comes from a woman aged 30 to 39 in good health. This rearrangement joins TRBV9 to TRBJ2-7; D might be TRBD1 (5 bases). Sequencing was carried out using naive CD8+ T cells sorted from blood. Here the CDR3 reads CASSPQGSGPLYEQYF. The CDR3 DNA reads as TGTGCCAGCAGCCCCCAGGGTTCTGGTCCGTTGTACGAGCAGTACTTC.